Presented here are 13 T cell receptor beta chains from one specimen sequenced in a study of breast tumors, draining lymph nodes, adjacent tissues. The lymph nodes were axillary draining lymph nodes from breast cancer patients. Each CDR3 protein gets one entry after TCRdb re-called the multiplex PCR reads with MiXCR. Here the sample spans 83,000 or so distinct CDR3 sequences, approximately 19% being singletons. Material for sequencing was axillary lymph node tissue. Receptor source: a female donor with breast cancer. Some clones in this sample may be carry-over from other donors' samples.

This clonotype was seen more than once but under ten times. A read error may be the cause here, since a much bigger clone is one base away. The V call is TRBV20-1, the J call TRBJ2-5; no clear D. The CDR3 sequence is 13 residues long. Germline CDR1 and CDR2: DFQATT and SNEGSKA (reference sequence). CDR3 amino acids: CSASDGPQEAQYF. The CDR3 nucleotides are TGCAGTGCTAGTGACGGGCCACAAGAGGCCCAGTACTTC.

This clonotype was recorded at least ten times. J is TRBJ2-5 and V is TRBV27; no reliable D call. The V gene lost 3 bases and the J gene lost 4 bases, with 3 bases spanning the gap. The CDR3 is 11 residues long. In germline, CDR1 is MNHEY, CDR2 SMNVEV (reference sequence). The CDR3 region has the DNA TGTGCCAGCAGTTTTCTAGAGACCCAGTACTTC. Protein product: CASSFLETQYF.

This clonotype was recorded at least ten times. This chain links TRBV4-3 with TRBJ2-7; tentative D call: TRBD1 (5 bases). Between the trimmed V and J ends, which lost 0 bases and 0 bases, there was a span of 15 bases. The CDR3 is 17 residues long. In germline, CDR1 is LGHNA, CDR2 YSLEER. CDR3 DNA: TGCGCCAGCAGCCAAGAAATGGAGACAGTCCTCTCCTACGAGCAGTACTTC. Translated: CASSQEMETVLSYEQYF.

This clonotype was counted many times. V gene TRBV7-9 combines with J gene TRBJ1-2; TRBD1 is a possible D gene (5 bases). Trimming shortened V by 0 bases and J by 2 bases, and 7 bases separated the two germline ends. The CDR3 is 14 residues long. Germline V gene lookup returns CDR1 SEHNR and CDR2 FQNEAQ (reference sequence). The CDR3 nucleotides are TGTGCCAGCAGCTTAGCTGCAGGGAACTATGGCTACACCTTC. Translated, it gives CASSLAAGNYGYTF.

The chain joins TRBV20-1 to TRBJ2-3; D remains unclear. The V end lost 3 bases, the J end lost 2 bases, and 0 bases lay between the germline ends. The V gene's germline CDR1 is DFQATT and CDR2 SNEGSKA (reference sequence). This CDR3 is built from 10 residues. The CDR3, as DNA: TGCAGTGCTAGCACAGATACGCAGTATTTT. Translation: CSASTDTQYF.

The V gene is TRBV6-2 or TRBV6-3, the J gene TRBJ1-2; 7 bases agree with TRBD1. CDR1 is MNHEY, CDR2 SVGEGT, per germline. V dropped 5 bases and J dropped 4; count of bases not matched to a gene: 4. The CDR3 is made up of 13 amino acids. CDR3 sequence: CASSEDRSYGYTF. CDR3 sequence (DNA): TGTGCCAGCAGTGAGGACAGGTCCTATGGCTACACCTTC.

In this sample, this clonotype turned up many times. CDR3 protein: CASSPTSGTYEQYF. CDR3 DNA: TGTGCCAGCAGTCCTACTAGCGGCACCTACGAGCAGTACTTC. The chain recombines TRBV27 with TRBJ2-7; TRBD2 matches 8 bases. The V gene end was trimmed by 5 bases and the J gene end by 2 bases; junction bases not matched to a gene: 5. Germline V gene sequence: CDR1 MNHEY, CDR2 SMNVEV (reference sequence). The CDR3 is 14 residues long.

At least ten counts were recorded for this clonotype. The V and J genes are TRBV7-9 and TRBJ2-7; 9 bases are a match to TRBD1. This CDR3 comprises 13 residues. From germline, CDR1 is SEHNR and CDR2 FQNEAQ (reference sequence). V was clipped by 5 bases and J by 7 bases; unmatched bases: 6. Written as DNA, the CDR3 is TGTGCCAGCAGCCTAGGGACAGGGTGGGAGCAGTACTTC. This gives the protein CASSLGTGWEQYF.

This clonotype has at least ten counts. This rearrangement joins TRBV6-1 to TRBJ2-1; 11 bases agree with TRBD2. The V segment lost 8 bases and the J segment 3 bases; nucleotides outside the gene matches: 15. CDR1 and CDR2 (germline): MNHNS, SASEGT. The CDR3 is 18 residues long. The CDR3 bases are TGTGCCAGCTCGGTTCCGAGGACTAGCGGGTTACGCTACAATGAGCAGTTCTTC. Translated, it gives CASSVPRTSGLRYNEQFF.

Comment on this clonotype: The germline gene is not matched at one end of the junction; a read error may be the cause. The rearrangement uses TRBV3-1 and TRBJ1-4; D possibly corresponds to TRBD1 (5 bases). Germline V gene data show CDR1 as LGHDT and CDR2 as YNNKEL (reference sequence). This CDR3 contains 16 residues. The CDR3 DNA is TGTGCCAGCAGCCAAGATTCGGCAGGGATGGGTGAAGAACTGTTTTTT. This codes for CASSQDSAGMGEELFF. Filled out from reference TRBV3-1 and TRBJ1-4, the complete variable domain reads DTAVSQTPKYLVTQMGNDKSIKCEQNLGHDTMYWYKQDSKKFLKIMFSYNNKELIINETVPNRFSPKSPDKAHLNLHINSLELGDSAVYFCASSQDSAGMGEELFFGSGTQLSVL.

Concerning this clonotype itself: Possible read error: a much larger clone is one base away. The V and J genes are TRBV5-4 and TRBJ1-3, with 7 bases identical to TRBD1. The length of the CDR3 is 16 residues. Germline-derived CDR1 and CDR2 are SGHNT and YYREEE (reference sequence). The CDR3 nucleotides are TGTGCCAGCAGCTTGGCGGTAGGGGGCCTTGGAAACGCCATATATTTT. Its translation: CASSLAVGGLGNAIYF.

This clonotype came up many times. This chain joins TRBV7-9 and TRBJ2-1; no clear D gene. Germline assignment: CDR1 SEHNR and CDR2 FQNEAQ (reference sequence). The CDR3 sequence is 14 residues long. V lost 7 bases and J 6 bases, leaving 16 bases between the germline ends. The CDR3 nucleotides read TGTGCCAGCAAAGGCGGATACTCCCTCAATGAGCAGTTCTTC. This translates into CASKGGYSLNEQFF. The variable domain in full, completed from reference TRBV7-9 and TRBJ2-1, reads DTGVSQNPRHKITKRGQNVTFRCDPISEHNRLYWYRQTLGQGPEFLTYFQNEAQLEKSRLLSDRFSAERPKGSFSTLEIQRTEQGDSAMYLCASKGGYSLNEQFFGPGTRLTVL.

This clonotype has a count of ten or more. The genes are TRBV7-9 and TRBJ1-6, with TRBD1 matching over 7 bases. Germline CDR1 SEHNR, CDR2 FQNEAQ (reference sequence). Trimming at V came to 5 bases and at J to 5 bases, leaving 6 bases not matched to a gene. The CDR3 covers 15 residues. CDR3 sequence (DNA): TGTGCCAGCAGCGAAGACAGGGCCAATAATTCACCCCTCCACTTT. It is translated as CASSEDRANNSPLHF.